This TCR beta chain was identified during a study of T cell changes during pregnancy in multiple sclerosis. With respect to this clone: A junction boundary mismatches the germline segment, possibly from a read error.

Using immunoSEQ multiplex PCR, the repertoire was profiled, and TCRdb retains in-frame clones only, with some absent. This table holds about 45,000 clones, 91% found once. Germline V gives CDR1 DFQATT, CDR2 SNEGSKA (reference sequence). The CDR3 length is 9 residues. V and J are TRBV20-1 and TRBJ1-2; D unresolved. The source was CD8+ T cells from peripheral blood mononuclear cells, collected in the second trimester of pregnancy. This sequence was found in a female donor with multiple sclerosis, enrolled in a pregnancy study. Here the CDR3 reads CSAPQVRQF. The CDR3 DNA sequence: TGCAGTGCTCCCCAGGTTAGGCAGTTC.